The next 25 T cell receptor beta chains were all read from a single sample in a study of T cells expressing NK-cell markers. TCRdb reanalyzed the 5' RACE reads and collapses them to one entry per CDR3 protein, without DNA. This table holds roughly 430,000 distinct CDR3 sequences. The sequencing input was blood T cells: a sorted CD56 or NKG2C T cell subset, CD4+ or CD8+ T cells, or bulk PBMC T cells (not recorded which). Source of these receptors: a woman between 18 and 69 years old in good health.

The chain links TRBV12-3 or TRBV12-4 to TRBJ1-1. This CDR3 comprises 15 residues. Here the CDR3 reads CASSVRRDGPTEAFF.

V is TRBV4-3 and J is TRBJ2-1; without DNA, the TCRdb call of TRBD1 cannot be checked. CDR1 is LGHNA, CDR2 YSLEER, per germline. The CDR3 sequence is 14 residues long. The CDR3 sequence: CASGRRLSYNEQFF.

J is TRBJ2-3 and V is TRBV20-1; TCRdb returns TRBD2, unconfirmable since there is no DNA. Germline CDR1 DFQATT, CDR2 SNEGSKA (reference sequence). This CDR3 spans 18 amino acids. CDR3 residues: CSASLGLAGGPGTDTQYF.

The chain couples TRBV6-1 to TRBJ1-1. Germline V gives CDR1 MNHNS, CDR2 SASEGT. This CDR3 has 14 amino acids. The chain's CDR3 is CASRAGGQNTEAFF.

The chain uses TRBV5-1 and TRBJ1-2. CDR1 is SGHRS, CDR2 YFSETQ, per germline. The CDR3 loop spans 13 amino acids. This CDR3 reads CASSLDVSKGYTF.

The rearrangement uses TRBV20-1 and TRBJ1-2; TCRdb lists TRBD1, though no DNA is available to test this call. The CDR3 extends over 17 amino acids. Germline V gives CDR1 DFQATT, CDR2 SNEGSKA (reference sequence). CDR3 loop: CSAIRKDRGVWGYGYTF.

V and J are TRBV11-2 and TRBJ2-3; the D call from TCRdb, TRBD2, cannot be confirmed without DNA. There are 17 residues in the CDR3. CDR1 is SGHAT, CDR2 FQNNGV, per germline. CDR3 sequence: CASSLDVGRERTDTQYF.

This chain joins TRBV7-2 and TRBJ2-7; the TCRdb call, TRBD1, lacks DNA for checking. CDR3 length: 15 residues. Germline CDR1 and CDR2: SGHTA and FQGNSA. The CDR3 sequence is CASSLYRVGTYEQYF.

V usage is TRBV7-7 and J usage is TRBJ2-5; TCRdb's D call of TRBD2 is untestable without DNA. The CDR3 loop spans 14 amino acids. Germline V gives CDR1 SSHAT, CDR2 FNYEAQ (reference sequence). The CDR3 protein is CASSPRVYQETQYF.

The chain combines TRBV12-3 or TRBV12-4 with TRBJ2-3; TCRdb indicates TRBD2, and absent DNA this call remains unverified. The CDR3 spans 11 residues. CDR3 sequence reads: CASSLRGSRYF.

The J gene is TRBJ2-1, the V gene TRBV21-1; TCRdb names TRBD2, which stays unverified in the absence of DNA. TRBV21-1 has pseudogene status. The length of the CDR3 is 16 residues. Here the CDR3 reads CASSKVGRGVYNEQFF.

The rearrangement uses TRBV5-1 and TRBJ1-4; without DNA, the TCRdb call of TRBD1 cannot be checked. Germline V lookup: CDR1 SGHRS, CDR2 YFSETQ. This CDR3 contains 15 residues. CDR3 loop: CASSFEGGEDEKLFF.

This chain links TRBV2 with TRBJ2-3; the D call from TCRdb, TRBD1, cannot be confirmed without DNA. CDR1 is SNHLY and CDR2 is FYNNEI in the germline V gene. CDR3 size: 13 residues. CDR3 residues: CASTRRGGDTQYF.

The gene calls are TRBV30 and TRBJ2-1. This CDR3 has 12 amino acids. Per germline, CDR1 GTSNPN and CDR2 SVGIG (reference sequence). The CDR3 sequence is CAWSVSGNEQFF. The full variable domain, its missing parts supplied by reference TRBV30 and TRBJ2-1, is SQTIHQWPATLVQPVGSPLSLECTVEGTSNPNLYWYRQAAGRGLQLLFYSVGIGQISSEVPQNLSASRPQDRQFILSSKKLLLSDSGFYLCAWSVSGNEQFFGPGTRLTVL.

This rearrangement joins TRBV29-1 to TRBJ1-2. Germline V gene sequence: CDR1 SQVTM, CDR2 ANQGSEA. This CDR3 region has 14 residues. The CDR3 protein is CSVEDRGPLYGYTF.

This chain joins TRBV20-1 and TRBJ2-7; there is no DNA to check the TCRdb D call of TRBD2. Germline V gene data show CDR1 as DFQATT and CDR2 as SNEGSKA (reference sequence). The CDR3 totals 15 residues. This chain's CDR3 is CSASGRAIGPYEQYF.

The chain employs TRBV5-1 and TRBJ2-1; TCRdb selects TRBD1, and the lack of DNA leaves this call unchecked. Germline-derived CDR1 and CDR2 are SGHRS and YFSETQ. The CDR3 has 14 residues. This chain's CDR3 is CASAGQGLYNEQFF.

This chain connects TRBV4-3 to TRBJ2-1. This CDR3 region has 15 residues. Germline CDR1 LGHNA, CDR2 YSLEER. CDR3 sequence reads: CASSQGVYYGNEQFF.

V and J are TRBV9 and TRBJ2-2. The germline V gene has CDR1 SGDLS and CDR2 YYNGEE. The CDR3 sequence is 15 residues long. The CDR3 sequence is CASSVHFANTGELFF.

The chain recombines TRBV11-2 with TRBJ2-3; no DNA is available, so the TRBD2 call from TCRdb remains unchecked. The CDR3 length is 14 residues. The V gene's germline CDR1 is SGHAT and CDR2 FQNNGV. CDR3 residues: CASLLALSTDTQYF.

CDR3 loop: CASSQDTETYGYTF. This chain connects TRBV4-3 to TRBJ1-2. Germline V lookup: CDR1 LGHNA, CDR2 YSLEER. The CDR3 sequence is 14 residues long.

The chain employs TRBV28 and TRBJ2-7; as DNA is missing, the TRBD2 call by TCRdb cannot be tested. This CDR3 is 19 amino acids long. Germline V gene data show CDR1 as MDHEN and CDR2 as SYDVKM. CDR3: CASSLIGTSGLSSSYEQYF.

The chain recombines TRBV6-6 with TRBJ2-3; the TRBD1 assignment by TCRdb is unverifiable without DNA. The CDR3 runs to 12 residues. From germline, CDR1 is MNHNY and CDR2 SVGAGI (reference sequence). The CDR3 is CASRTGTDTQYF.

The genes are TRBV29-1 and TRBJ1-5; TCRdb gives TRBD1 as the D gene, but with no DNA this cannot be confirmed. CDR3 size: 12 residues. CDR1 SQVTM and CDR2 ANQGSEA come from the germline V gene. This CDR3 reads CSVETGGQPQHF.

The gene calls are TRBV3-1 and TRBJ1-1. The CDR3 consists of 14 residues. Germline V gene sequence: CDR1 LGHDT, CDR2 YNNKEL (reference sequence). The CDR3 sequence is CASSQAFGYTEAFF. Full variable domain (rest looked up from reference TRBV3-1 and TRBJ1-1): DTAVSQTPKYLVTQMGNDKSIKCEQNLGHDTMYWYKQDSKKFLKIMFSYNNKELIINETVPNRFSPKSPDKAHLNLHINSLELGDSAVYFCASSQAFGYTEAFFGQGTRLTVV.